This entry is about one TCR beta chain. Its antigen is not identified. Original analysis: Clinicopathological groups differed in CDR3, with these differences serving to build a distant-metastasis classifier for papillary thyroid cancer. TCRdb reanalyzed the PCR reads via MiXCR. TCRdb, not the authors, supplied the V and J calls. Here the sample spans about 6,600 clones, under 45% being singletons. These data come from a study of metastatic and nonmetastatic thyroid tumors. Study-level background: It was across blood and tumor or nodule tissue from malignant and benign thyroid patients that repertoires were compared.

Findings of the study overall: Reports indicated that malignant thyroid tumors showed significantly higher TCR beta diversity than benign nodules did, in blood and tumor.

Prior to thyroid surgery, none of the patients had received any treatment. This clonotype originated in a female donor with papillary thyroid cancer or a benign thyroid nodule (not recorded which). Some clones in this sample may be carry-over from other donors' samples. The sequencing input was adjacent normal tissue.

The CDR3 protein is CSAPGTSGFYEQYF. The CDR3 nucleotides read TGCAGTGCTCCCGGGACTAGCGGGTTCTACGAGCAGTACTTC. The rearrangement links TRBV20-1 to TRBJ2-7; 12 bases match TRBD2. The V gene's germline CDR1 is DFQATT and CDR2 SNEGSKA (reference sequence). The CDR3 length is 14 residues. The trim removed 5 bases at V and 3 bases at J, leaving 5 bases unmatched.